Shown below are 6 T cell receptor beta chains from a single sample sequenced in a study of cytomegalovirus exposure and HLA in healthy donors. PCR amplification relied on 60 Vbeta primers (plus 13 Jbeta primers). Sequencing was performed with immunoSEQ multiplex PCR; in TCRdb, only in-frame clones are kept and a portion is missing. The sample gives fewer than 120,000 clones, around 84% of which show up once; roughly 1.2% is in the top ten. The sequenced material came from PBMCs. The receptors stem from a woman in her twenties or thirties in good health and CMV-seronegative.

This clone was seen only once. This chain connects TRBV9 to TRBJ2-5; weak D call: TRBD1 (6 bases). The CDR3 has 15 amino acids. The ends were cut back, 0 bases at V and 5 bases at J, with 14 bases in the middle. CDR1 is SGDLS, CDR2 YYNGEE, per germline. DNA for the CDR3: TGTGCCAGCAGCGTAGGACTTAGGGGGATCGAGACCCAGTACTTC. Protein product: CASSVGLRGIETQYF.

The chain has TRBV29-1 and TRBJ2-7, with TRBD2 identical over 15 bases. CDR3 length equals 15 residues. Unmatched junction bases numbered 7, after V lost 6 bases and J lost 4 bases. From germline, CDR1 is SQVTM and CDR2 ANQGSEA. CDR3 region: CSVSAGTSGGYEQYF. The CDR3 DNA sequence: TGCAGCGTGAGTGCCGGGACTAGCGGGGGGTACGAGCAGTACTTC.

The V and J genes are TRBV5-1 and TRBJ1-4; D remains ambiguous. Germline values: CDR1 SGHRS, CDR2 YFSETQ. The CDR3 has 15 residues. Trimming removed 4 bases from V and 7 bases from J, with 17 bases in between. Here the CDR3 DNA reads TGCGCCAGCAGCCCCCGCCCCTCACGGTCTGAAAAACTGTTTTTT. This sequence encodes CASSPRPSRSEKLFF. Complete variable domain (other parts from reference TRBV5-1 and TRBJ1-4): KAGVTQTPRYLIKTRGQQVTLSCSPISGHRSVSWYQQTPGQGLQFLFEYFSETQRNKGNFPGRFSGRQFSNSRSEMNVSTLELGDSALYLCASSPRPSRSEKLFFGSGTQLSVL.

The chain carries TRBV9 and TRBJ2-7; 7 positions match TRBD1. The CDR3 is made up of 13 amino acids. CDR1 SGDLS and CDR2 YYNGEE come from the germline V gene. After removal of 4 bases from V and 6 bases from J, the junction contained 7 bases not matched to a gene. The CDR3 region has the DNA TGTGCCAGCAGCACAGGGGAACTAGGCGAGCAGTACTTC. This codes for CASSTGELGEQYF.

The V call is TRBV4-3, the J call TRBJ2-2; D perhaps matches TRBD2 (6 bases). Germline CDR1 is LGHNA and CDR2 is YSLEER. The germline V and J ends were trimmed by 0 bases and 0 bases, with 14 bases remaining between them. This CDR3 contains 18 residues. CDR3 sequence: CASSQEGGATPNTGELFF. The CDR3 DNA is TGCGCCAGCAGCCAAGAAGGAGGGGCGACACCGAACACCGGGGAGCTGTTTTTT.

Written as DNA, the CDR3 is TGTGCCAGTAGTTACATGAACACTGAAGCTTTCTTT. It is translated as CASSYMNTEAFF. The chain has TRBV19 and TRBJ1-1, with D uncertain. This CDR3 region has 12 residues. Trimming took 5 bases from V and 0 from J, leaving 4 bases between them. Germline V CDR1 and CDR2: LNHDA, SQIVND (reference sequence).